This TCR beta chain was obtained from a study of T-cell reconstitution after alpha-beta-depleted transplantation in children. For this clonotype: The antigen remains undetermined.

This sample's TCRbeta library carried unique molecular identifier barcodes. TCRdb called the PCR reads again in MiXCR, with one record for every CDR3 protein. The profile shows roughly 310,000 distinct CDR3 sequences, 23% of them singletons. The study, taken as a whole, reports: Several hundred rapidly expanded clones from non-depleted graft cells reportedly supplied alpha-beta T cells about two months post-transplant. T cells produced anew were the main source of T-cell counts and diversity one year after transplant. Elevated TCRbeta diversity at day 60 was traced, in some patients, to surviving recipient T cells and thymic progenitors.

The specimen was PBMCs, mostly from graft donor cells, collected 180 days after TCRalphabeta/CD19-depleted stem cell transplant. The receptor was derived from a male patient aged 10-17 years who had a stem cell transplant for acute lymphoblastic leukemia, so the T cells may come from the graft donor.

The DNA for the CDR3 is TGCGCCAGCAGTGAGGCAGGCCGCTACGAGCAGTACTTC. Amino acids: CASSEAGRYEQYF. The chain joins TRBV10-1 to TRBJ2-7; D call uncertain. CDR1 and CDR2 from the germline V gene are WNHNN and SYGVQD (reference sequence). Trimming took off 2 bases at V and 3 bases at J, with 8 bases between the two ends. The CDR3 spans 13 residues.